This TCR beta chain was observed in a study of shared clonotypes between healthy human individuals. Whole-study results and caveats: The sampled material consisted only of blood, and tissue repertoires are likely to differ. Despite large depth, rarefaction showed incomplete sorted-subset sequencing.

Measured with immunoSEQ multiplex PCR; TCRdb has only the in-frame clones, and not every one. The table has around 2.1 million clones, about 92% seen once. This clone was picked up one time. Its target is unknown. This sample includes further DNA sequences coding for the same CDR3. The V gene lost 2 bases and the J gene lost 5 bases, with 12 bases spanning the gap. In germline, CDR1 is MNHEY, CDR2 SVGAGI. CDR3 length: 14 residues. As defined, naive CD8 cells were CD45RO-negative and positively selected for CCR7, with terminally differentiated effector memory CD45RA+ cells excluded. The sample taken for sequencing was naive CD8+ T cells from PBMCs. The J gene is TRBJ1-1, the V gene TRBV6-5; D is ambiguous. This receptor was identified in a man aged 18 to 29 in good health. Some clones in this sample may be carry-over from other donors' samples. CDR3 nucleotide sequence: TGTGCCAGCAGTTACCGGGAGGGAGGGACTGAAGCTTTCTTT. This encodes CASSYREGGTEAFF.